This T cell receptor (beta chain) was recovered during a study of follicular helper T cells after annual influenza vaccination. Indicated time point: 2015-2016 season, pre-vaccination. This table comes from immunoSEQ multiplex PCR, and its TCRdb copy is limited to in-frame clones, with some not included. The table shows approximately 6,000 clones, with about 82% occurring only once. The sample consisted of CXCR5+ CD38- circulating T follicular helper cells from blood, taken on the day of influenza vaccination. This sample's subset: circulating Tfh, non-naive CD4+CXCR5+PD-1+ (ICOS+CD38+ or ICOS-CD38-). The receptor was isolated from an adult who received the influenza vaccine.

In nucleotides, the CDR3 is TGCGCCAGCAGCTTCAGGCCTGGGGTAGCGGGTTACAATGAGCAGTTCTTC. It specifies CASSFRPGVAGYNEQFF. The chain carries TRBV5-1 and TRBJ2-1, with TRBD2 identical over 7 bases. V lost 2 bases, J lost 4 bases, and 12 bases stayed unmatched. The CDR3 sequence is 17 residues long. In germline, CDR1 is SGHRS, CDR2 YFSETQ.